A single sample is the source of the 26 T cell receptor beta chains below, sequenced in a study of T cell changes during pregnancy in multiple sclerosis. Assay: immunoSEQ multiplex PCR; the TCRdb copy retains only in-frame clones and omits some. This table holds tens of thousands of clones, roughly 89% found once. This specimen consisted of CD8+ T cells from peripheral blood mononuclear cells, obtained before pregnancy. These receptors were collected from a female donor with multiple sclerosis, enrolled in a pregnancy study.

The CDR3 reads CASSPGGIYGYTF. In DNA form, the CDR3 reads TGTGCCAGCAGCCCCGGGGGGATATATGGCTACACCTTC. The chain recombines TRBV9 with TRBJ1-2, with D perhaps matching TRBD1 (5 bases). The CDR3 totals 13 residues. Germline loops: CDR1 SGDLS, CDR2 YYNGEE. The V gene lost 4 bases and the J gene lost 5 bases, with 12 bases spanning the gap.

The V and J genes are TRBV11-2 and TRBJ2-5, with a tentative D call TRBD1 (7 bases). Near its end, the DNA agrees better with TRBJ2-7, so the J call may be wrong. This CDR3 is built from 12 residues. Germline V gene data show CDR1 as SGHAT and CDR2 as FQNNGV. CDR3 amino acids: CASGGTVTEQYF. Written as DNA, the CDR3 is TGTGCCAGCGGGGGGACAGTGACCGAGCAGTACTTC.

V and J are TRBV2 and TRBJ2-1; D ambiguous. The V end lost 6 bases, the J end lost 13 bases, and 7 bases lay between the germline ends. The CDR3 contains 9 residues. Looked up from germline, CDR1 is SNHLY and CDR2 is FYNNEI. The CDR3 nucleotides are TGTGCCAGCAGCTACGATCAGTTCTTC. This translates into CASSYDQFF.

The rearrangement links TRBV2 to TRBJ2-5; the D gene is possibly TRBD2 (6 bases). This CDR3 has 15 amino acids. CDR1 and CDR2 (germline): SNHLY, FYNNEI. Trimming cost V 3 bases and J 1 base, with 12 bases left between them. The CDR3 is CASSDGRGSQETQYF. Here the CDR3 DNA reads TGTGCCAGCAGTGATGGACGGGGGTCCCAAGAGACCCAGTACTTC. The whole variable domain, remainder taken from reference TRBV2 and TRBJ2-5, is EPEVTQTPSHQVTQMGQEVILRCVPISNHLYFYWYRQILGQKVEFLVSFYNNEISEKSEIFDDQFSVERPDGSNFTLKIRSTKLEDSAMYFCASSDGRGSQETQYFGPGTRLLVL.

The J gene is TRBJ1-4, the V gene TRBV5-1; D might be TRBD1 (6 bases). V shed 3 bases and J shed 6 bases, with 12 bases lying between them. The germline CDR1 and CDR2 sequences are SGHRS and YFSETQ. This CDR3 region has 14 residues. The DNA of the CDR3 is TGCGCCAGCAGCTCTCACCACAGGGATGAAAAACTGTTTTTT. As protein: CASSSHHRDEKLFF.

The chain couples TRBV29-1 to TRBJ1-1; D is uncertain. V was cut by 7 bases and J by 0 bases, with 9 bases left in between. CDR1 is SQVTM, CDR2 ANQGSEA, per germline. CDR3 length: 12 residues. CDR3 sequence reads: CSALLLNTEAFF. The DNA of the CDR3 is TGCAGCGCGCTTCTATTGAACACTGAAGCTTTCTTT.

The chain carries TRBV5-1 and TRBJ2-7; a weak D match, TRBD1 (5 bases). V shed 0 bases and J shed 6 bases, with 13 bases lying between them. The germline gives CDR1 SGHRS, CDR2 YFSETQ. The CDR3 spans 14 residues. Here the CDR3 DNA reads TGCGCCAGCAGCTTGGATTGGCTAGGGGTCGAGCAGTACTTC. Encoded protein: CASSLDWLGVEQYF.

This clone was counted only a few times. The same CDR3 is also encoded by other DNA sequences in this sample. The V call is TRBV30, the J call TRBJ1-1; 8 nucleotides agree with TRBD1. This CDR3 spans 12 amino acids. Germline V gene data show CDR1 as GTSNPN and CDR2 as SVGIG (reference sequence). The V segment lost 4 bases and the J segment 2 bases; nucleotides outside the gene matches: 0. CDR3 region: CAWTGGNTEAFF. CDR3 coding DNA: TGTGCCTGGACAGGGGGCAACACTGAAGCTTTCTTT.

The sample holds one count of this clone. The chain is built from TRBV15 and TRBJ1-6; 9 bases are a match to TRBD1. After removal of 10 bases from V and 10 bases from J, the junction contained 5 bases not matched to a gene. Germline V gene lookup returns CDR1 LNHNV and CDR2 YYDKDF (reference sequence). The CDR3 loop spans 12 amino acids. The CDR3 here is CAIGTGPSPLHF. The CDR3 DNA is TGTGCCATCGGGACAGGGCCCTCACCCCTCCACTTT. The whole variable domain, remainder taken from reference TRBV15 and TRBJ1-6, is DAMVIQNPRYQVTQFGKPVTLSCSQTLNHNVMYWYQQKSSQAPKLLFHYYDKDFNNEADTPDNFQSRRPNTSFCFLDIRSPGLGDTAMYLCAIGTGPSPLHFGNGTRLTVT.

The gene calls are TRBV30 and TRBJ1-2; TRBD1 might be the D (5 bases). With 0 bases removed from V and 4 bases from J, the gap between germline ends came to 18 bases. The CDR3 sequence is 16 residues long. Germline V gene data show CDR1 as GTSNPN and CDR2 as SVGIG (reference sequence). CDR3 in amino acids: CAWSVPRQGRSYGYTF. The CDR3 DNA sequence: TGTGCCTGGAGTGTACCCCGCCAGGGCAGGAGCTATGGCTACACCTTC.

This chain connects TRBV6-1 to TRBJ2-2; maybe TRBD2 (6 bases). The V end lost 1 base, the J end lost 4 bases, and 13 bases lay between the germline ends. The CDR3 loop spans 16 amino acids. Germline V gene sequence: CDR1 MNHNS, CDR2 SASEGT. The CDR3 loop reads CASSEGGASITGELFF. The CDR3 nucleotides are TGTGCCAGCAGTGAAGGCGGGGCCAGCATCACCGGGGAGCTGTTTTTT.

This chain links TRBV9 with TRBJ2-1, with 8 bases that match TRBD2. The germline V gene has CDR1 SGDLS and CDR2 YYNGEE. V lost 6 bases to trimming and J lost 0 bases; unmatched junction nucleotides: 5. This CDR3 region has 15 residues. CDR3 amino acids: CASNTGTSSYNEQFF. CDR3 coding DNA: TGTGCCAGCAATACAGGGACTAGCTCCTACAATGAGCAGTTCTTC.

This chain joins TRBV2 and TRBJ2-1; 11 bases agree with TRBD2. Germline values: CDR1 SNHLY, CDR2 FYNNEI. Losses at the gene ends were 0 bases for V and 9 bases for J; bases not matched to a gene: 13. The CDR3 totals 18 residues. The CDR3 spells CASSEALGLAGGLIEQFF. The CDR3 DNA reads as TGTGCCAGCAGTGAAGCGCTAGGGCTAGCGGGAGGTCTTATTGAGCAGTTCTTC.

By share, this clone ranks as medium-sized. CDR3 in amino acids: CASSQEAGPSNTEAFF. The CDR3, as DNA: TGCGCCAGCAGCCAAGAGGCAGGGCCTTCGAACACTGAAGCTTTCTTT. The genes are TRBV4-3 and TRBJ1-1, with a tentative D call TRBD1 (5 bases). The CDR3 length is 16 residues. V was clipped by 0 bases and J by 1 base, with 12 bases between them. Germline values: CDR1 LGHNA, CDR2 YSLEER.

This chain joins TRBV4-3 and TRBJ2-3, with 7 bases that match TRBD1. CDR3 length: 16 amino acids. Germline assignment: CDR1 LGHNA and CDR2 YSLEER. The ends lost 2 bases at V and 3 bases at J; junction bases unmatched: 8. For the CDR3, the DNA is TGCGCCAGCAGCCAATTGGTGGCAGGGGGTACAGATACGCAGTATTTT. Its translation is CASSQLVAGGTDTQYF.

The rearrangement uses TRBV28 and TRBJ2-3; 7 bases are a match to TRBD2. Germline assignment: CDR1 MDHEN and CDR2 SYDVKM. This CDR3 spans 15 amino acids. V was pared by 3 bases and J by 2 bases, with 5 bases of the junction left unmatched. The CDR3 DNA is TGTGCCAGCAGTTTGGTCGGGGGGTCCACAGATACGCAGTATTTT. Its protein product is CASSLVGGSTDTQYF.

This sequence joins TRBV4-2 and TRBJ2-1; 8 nucleotides agree with TRBD2. Looked up from germline, CDR1 is LGHNA and CDR2 is YNFKEQ. V lost 0 bases and J lost 4; bases outside the gene matches: 5. The CDR3 runs to 16 residues. CDR3 in DNA: TGTGCCAGCAGCCAAGACGACACTAGCGGTTACAATGAGCAGTTCTTC. Translation: CASSQDDTSGYNEQFF.

This chain uses TRBV6-5 with TRBJ2-2; no firm D call. Per germline, CDR1 MNHEY and CDR2 SVGAGI. The CDR3 sequence is 15 residues long. The V end lost 0 bases, the J end lost 0 bases, and 5 bases lay between the germline ends. The CDR3 coding sequence is TGTGCCAGCAGTTACTCGTTCTCGAACACCGGGGAGCTGTTTTTT. This sequence encodes CASSYSFSNTGELFF.

The chain combines TRBV7-9 with TRBJ2-1; a possible D gene is TRBD1 (5 bases). V was clipped by 5 bases and J by 0 bases, with 17 bases between them. Germline V gene sequence: CDR1 SEHNR, CDR2 FQNEAQ (reference sequence). This CDR3 spans 17 amino acids. The CDR3 region has the DNA TGTGCCAGCAGCCCACCTTCGACAGAGAGCTCCTACAATGAGCAGTTCTTC. It codes for CASSPPSTESSYNEQFF.

The chain has TRBV10-2 and TRBJ2-7; tentatively, D is TRBD1 (5 bases). Trimming pared 6 bases from V and 2 bases from J, leaving 14 bases between. This CDR3 has 14 amino acids. The V gene's germline CDR1 is WSHSY and CDR2 SAAADI. CDR3 DNA: TGCGCCAGCAGCATTCAGGACATGGCCTACGAGCAGTACTTC. It codes for CASSIQDMAYEQYF.

The genes are TRBV27 and TRBJ2-7; D might be TRBD2 (5 bases). CDR1 is MNHEY and CDR2 is SMNVEV in the germline V gene (reference sequence). The ends were cut back, 6 bases at V and 2 bases at J, with 14 bases in the middle. The CDR3 runs to 14 residues. DNA of the CDR3: TGTGCCAGCAGGGCGGGTGCCGGGCCCTACGAGCAGTACTTC. This codes for CASRAGAGPYEQYF.

This chain uses TRBV28 with TRBJ2-5, with 7 bases matching TRBD2. After removal of 4 bases from V and 4 bases from J, the junction contained 6 bases not matched to a gene. The CDR3 totals 14 residues. Germline V lookup: CDR1 MDHEN, CDR2 SYDVKM. This CDR3 reads CASSSRDYAETQYF. DNA for the CDR3: TGTGCCAGCAGTTCCCGGGACTACGCAGAGACCCAGTACTTC.

The chain combines TRBV27 with TRBJ2-7; 10 bases align to TRBD1. The V segment lost 5 bases and the J segment 7 bases; nucleotides outside the gene matches: 5. Germline V gene data show CDR1 as MNHEY and CDR2 as SMNVEV (reference sequence). The CDR3 has 13 amino acids. The DNA of the CDR3 is TGTGCCAGCAGTCTCGGACAGGGGGTAGAGCAGTACTTC. This codes for CASSLGQGVEQYF.

The CDR3 reads CASSVAASVGGELFF. In DNA, the CDR3 is TGTGCCAGCAGCGTAGCGGCTAGCGTGGGCGGGGAGCTGTTTTTT. V usage is TRBV9 and J usage is TRBJ2-2; D possibly corresponds to TRBD2 (6 bases). The V gene's germline CDR1 is SGDLS and CDR2 YYNGEE. The CDR3 is 15 amino acids. Trimming left V 0 bases short and J 7 bases short, with 13 bases between. Using reference TRBV9 and TRBJ2-2 for the parts outside the CDR3, the full variable domain is DSGVTQTPKHLITATGQRVTLRCSPRSGDLSVYWYQQSLDQGLQFLIQYYNGEERAKGNILERFSAQQFPDLHSELNLSSLELGDSALYFCASSVAASVGGELFFGEGSRLTVL.

The CDR3 DNA sequence: TGTGCCAGTAGTATAGACCCTCCCTACGAGCAGTACTTC. Protein sequence: CASSIDPPYEQYF. The chain has TRBV19 and TRBJ2-7; D ambiguous. Trimming cost V 0 bases and J 2 bases, with 5 bases left between them. The CDR3 is 13 amino acids. Looked up from germline, CDR1 is LNHDA and CDR2 is SQIVND (reference sequence).

The genes are TRBV19 and TRBJ1-5, with D maybe TRBD1 (6 bases). Germline lookup yields CDR1 LNHDA and CDR2 SQIVND (reference sequence). The CDR3 totals 16 residues. Trimming left V 3 bases short and J 4 bases short, with 16 bases between. CDR3 nucleotide sequence: TGTGCCAGTAGTATGATTACGGACAGCGCGAATCAGCCCCAGCATTTT. This encodes CASSMITDSANQPQHF.